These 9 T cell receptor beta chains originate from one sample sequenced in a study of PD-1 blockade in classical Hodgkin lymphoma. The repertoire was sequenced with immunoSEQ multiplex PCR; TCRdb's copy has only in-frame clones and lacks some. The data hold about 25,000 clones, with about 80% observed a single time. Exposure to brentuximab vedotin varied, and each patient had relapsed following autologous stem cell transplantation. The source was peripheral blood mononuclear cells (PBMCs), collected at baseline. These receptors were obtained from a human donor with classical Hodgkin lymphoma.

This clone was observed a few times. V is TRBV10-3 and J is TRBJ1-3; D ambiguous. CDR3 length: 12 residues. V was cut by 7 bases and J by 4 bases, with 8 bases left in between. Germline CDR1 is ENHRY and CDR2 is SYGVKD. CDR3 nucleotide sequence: TGTGCCATCACCCCGGACGGAAACACCATATATTTT. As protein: CAITPDGNTIYF.

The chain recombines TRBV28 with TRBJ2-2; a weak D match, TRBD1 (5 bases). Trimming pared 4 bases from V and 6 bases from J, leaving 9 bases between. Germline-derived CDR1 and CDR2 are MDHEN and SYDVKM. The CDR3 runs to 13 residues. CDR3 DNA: TGTGCCAGCAGTTATGGACATGCCGGGGAGCTGTTTTTT. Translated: CASSYGHAGELFF.

CDR3 in DNA: TGCGCCAGCAGCCACCTACAGGGTTTGGATGGCTACACCTTC. Protein: CASSHLQGLDGYTF. This rearrangement joins TRBV4-3 to TRBJ1-2; a possible D gene is TRBD1 (6 bases). There are 14 residues in the CDR3. Trimming stripped 3 bases from V and 6 bases from J, with 14 bases between. Germline-derived CDR1 and CDR2 are LGHNA and YSLEER.

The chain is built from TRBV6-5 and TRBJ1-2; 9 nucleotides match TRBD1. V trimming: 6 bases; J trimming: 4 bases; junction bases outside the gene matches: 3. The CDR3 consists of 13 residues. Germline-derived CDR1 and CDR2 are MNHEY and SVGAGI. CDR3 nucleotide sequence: TGTGCCAGCAGCCGGGGACAGGGCTATGGCTACACCTTC. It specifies CASSRGQGYGYTF.

CDR3 nucleotides: TGTGCCAGCAGTCCGGGACAGGGAAGGAATGGCTACACCTTC. Translated, it gives CASSPGQGRNGYTF. The chain is built from TRBV28 and TRBJ1-2, with 9 bases fitting TRBD1. CDR1 and CDR2 (germline): MDHEN, SYDVKM. V lost 5 bases, J lost 6 bases, and 7 bases stayed unmatched. This CDR3 region has 14 residues.

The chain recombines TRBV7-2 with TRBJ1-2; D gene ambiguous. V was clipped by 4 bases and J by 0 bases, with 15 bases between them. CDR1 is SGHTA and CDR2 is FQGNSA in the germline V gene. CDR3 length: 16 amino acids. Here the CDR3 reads CASSSSVTVTNYGYTF. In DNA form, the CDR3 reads TGTGCCAGCAGCTCAAGCGTTACAGTTACTAACTATGGCTACACCTTC.

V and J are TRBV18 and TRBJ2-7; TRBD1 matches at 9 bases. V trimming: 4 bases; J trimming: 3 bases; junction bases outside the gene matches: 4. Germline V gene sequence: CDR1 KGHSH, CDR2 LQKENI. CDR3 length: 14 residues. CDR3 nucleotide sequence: TGTGCCAGCTCACGCGGACAGGGGCGCTACGAGCAGTACTTC. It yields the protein CASSRGQGRYEQYF.

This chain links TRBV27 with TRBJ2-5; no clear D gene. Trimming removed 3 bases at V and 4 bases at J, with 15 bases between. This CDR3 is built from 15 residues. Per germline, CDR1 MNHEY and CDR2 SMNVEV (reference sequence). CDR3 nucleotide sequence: TGTGCCAGCAGTTTCCGGGCAGTTAGGATAGAGACCCAGTACTTC. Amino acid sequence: CASSFRAVRIETQYF.

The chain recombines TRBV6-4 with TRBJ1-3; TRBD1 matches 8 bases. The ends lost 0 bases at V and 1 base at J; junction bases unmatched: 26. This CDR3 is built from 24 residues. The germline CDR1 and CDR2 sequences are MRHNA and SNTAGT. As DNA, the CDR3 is TGTGCCAGCAGTGACTCGATTGAGACTCTACCGACAGGGGACTTTTTACTATCTGGAAACACCATATATTTT. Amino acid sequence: CASSDSIETLPTGDFLLSGNTIYF.